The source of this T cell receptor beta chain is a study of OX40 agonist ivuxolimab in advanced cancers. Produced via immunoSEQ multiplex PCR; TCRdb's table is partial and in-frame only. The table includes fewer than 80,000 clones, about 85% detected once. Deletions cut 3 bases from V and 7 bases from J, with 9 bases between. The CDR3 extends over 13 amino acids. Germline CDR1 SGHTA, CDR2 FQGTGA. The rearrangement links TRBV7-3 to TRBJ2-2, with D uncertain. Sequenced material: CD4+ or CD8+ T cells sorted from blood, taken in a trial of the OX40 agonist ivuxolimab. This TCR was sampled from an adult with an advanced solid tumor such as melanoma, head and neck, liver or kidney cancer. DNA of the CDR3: TGTGCCAGCAGCTTTAAAGGTGGCGGGGAGCTGTTTTTT. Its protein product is CASSFKGGGELFF.